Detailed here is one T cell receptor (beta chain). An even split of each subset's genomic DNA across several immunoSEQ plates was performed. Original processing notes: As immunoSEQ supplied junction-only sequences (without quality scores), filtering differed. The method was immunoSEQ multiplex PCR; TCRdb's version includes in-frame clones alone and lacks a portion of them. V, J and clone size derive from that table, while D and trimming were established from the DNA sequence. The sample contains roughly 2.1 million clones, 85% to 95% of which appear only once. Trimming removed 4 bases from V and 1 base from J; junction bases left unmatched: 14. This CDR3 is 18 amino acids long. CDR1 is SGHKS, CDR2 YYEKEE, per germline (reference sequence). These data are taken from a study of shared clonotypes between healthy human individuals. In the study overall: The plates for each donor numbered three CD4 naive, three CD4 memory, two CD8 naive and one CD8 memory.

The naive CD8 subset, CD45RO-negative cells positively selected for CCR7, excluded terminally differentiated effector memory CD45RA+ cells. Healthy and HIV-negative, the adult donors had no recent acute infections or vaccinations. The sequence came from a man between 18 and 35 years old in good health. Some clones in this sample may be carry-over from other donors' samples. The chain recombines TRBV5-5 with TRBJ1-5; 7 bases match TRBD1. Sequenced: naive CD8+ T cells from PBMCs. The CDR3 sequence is CASSPVGGGGGSNQPQHF. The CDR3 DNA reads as TGTGCCAGCAGCCCCGTTGGAGGGGGCGGGGGGAGCAATCAGCCCCAGCATTTT.